This T cell receptor (beta chain) was captured by sequencing in a study of cytomegalovirus exposure and HLA in healthy donors. Overall study findings and caveats: Analysis was performed later, and it showed HLA-associated TCR beta chains to be more clonally expanded than equally common others. DRB1 showed the most TCR associations and HLA-C the fewest in a later analysis, as rates varied by HLA locus. A link between a missense DCLRE1C variant and TCR beta V- and J-gene trimming emerged from a later analysis.

This clone was observed a handful of times. Its matching antigen is unknown. The CDR3 consists of 14 residues. Trimming pared 2 bases from V and 5 bases from J, leaving 14 bases between. Germline V lookup: CDR1 SGHRS, CDR2 YFSETQ. Vbeta (60) and Jbeta (13) primers were used in the PCR. TCRdb's copy holds only in-frame clones and misses some; the assay was immunoSEQ multiplex PCR. Of roughly 150,000 clones in the sample, roughly four fifths are singletons; the top ten hold under 2%. Healthy people donating bone marrow made up the donors. The sample taken for sequencing was PBMCs. V is TRBV5-1 and J is TRBJ2-7, with D perhaps matching TRBD2 (6 bases). The receptor comes from a man aged 40-50 years in good health and CMV-seronegative. For the CDR3, the DNA is TGCGCCAGCAGCTTCGGCCAGGGAGGCGACGAGCAGTACTTC. This translates into CASSFGQGGDEQYF.